This TCR beta chain was captured by sequencing in a study of blood T cell repertoires in COVID-19. Authors' analysis steps: Amplified reference gene primers provided the basis for estimating nucleated cell counts. The assay was immunoSEQ multiplex PCR, and TCRdb's table has in-frame clones only and misses some. For V, J and clone size, that table is used; D and trimming come from the DNA. The repertoire holds about 230,000 clones, with about 80% as singletons. With V trimmed by 5 bases and J by 3 bases, 7 bases remained unmatched. The CDR3 covers 16 residues. Germline loops: CDR1 SGHVS, CDR2 FQNEAQ. The chain is built from TRBV7-8 and TRBJ1-6; 7 nucleotides line up with TRBD1. Sequenced sample: peripheral blood. The clonotype originates from a woman between 45 and 65 years old with acute or convalescent COVID-19. The CDR3 region is CASSPDWDSYNSPLHF. DNA for the CDR3: TGTGCCAGCAGCCCTGACTGGGACAGCTATAATTCACCCCTCCACTTT. The variable domain in full, with the rest retrieved from reference TRBV7-8 and TRBJ1-6, is GAGVSQSPRYKVAKRGQDVALRCDPISGHVSLFWYQQALGQGPEFLTYFQNEAQLDKSGLPSDRFFAERPEGSVSTLKIQRTQQEDSAVYLCASSPDWDSYNSPLHFGNGTRLTVT.